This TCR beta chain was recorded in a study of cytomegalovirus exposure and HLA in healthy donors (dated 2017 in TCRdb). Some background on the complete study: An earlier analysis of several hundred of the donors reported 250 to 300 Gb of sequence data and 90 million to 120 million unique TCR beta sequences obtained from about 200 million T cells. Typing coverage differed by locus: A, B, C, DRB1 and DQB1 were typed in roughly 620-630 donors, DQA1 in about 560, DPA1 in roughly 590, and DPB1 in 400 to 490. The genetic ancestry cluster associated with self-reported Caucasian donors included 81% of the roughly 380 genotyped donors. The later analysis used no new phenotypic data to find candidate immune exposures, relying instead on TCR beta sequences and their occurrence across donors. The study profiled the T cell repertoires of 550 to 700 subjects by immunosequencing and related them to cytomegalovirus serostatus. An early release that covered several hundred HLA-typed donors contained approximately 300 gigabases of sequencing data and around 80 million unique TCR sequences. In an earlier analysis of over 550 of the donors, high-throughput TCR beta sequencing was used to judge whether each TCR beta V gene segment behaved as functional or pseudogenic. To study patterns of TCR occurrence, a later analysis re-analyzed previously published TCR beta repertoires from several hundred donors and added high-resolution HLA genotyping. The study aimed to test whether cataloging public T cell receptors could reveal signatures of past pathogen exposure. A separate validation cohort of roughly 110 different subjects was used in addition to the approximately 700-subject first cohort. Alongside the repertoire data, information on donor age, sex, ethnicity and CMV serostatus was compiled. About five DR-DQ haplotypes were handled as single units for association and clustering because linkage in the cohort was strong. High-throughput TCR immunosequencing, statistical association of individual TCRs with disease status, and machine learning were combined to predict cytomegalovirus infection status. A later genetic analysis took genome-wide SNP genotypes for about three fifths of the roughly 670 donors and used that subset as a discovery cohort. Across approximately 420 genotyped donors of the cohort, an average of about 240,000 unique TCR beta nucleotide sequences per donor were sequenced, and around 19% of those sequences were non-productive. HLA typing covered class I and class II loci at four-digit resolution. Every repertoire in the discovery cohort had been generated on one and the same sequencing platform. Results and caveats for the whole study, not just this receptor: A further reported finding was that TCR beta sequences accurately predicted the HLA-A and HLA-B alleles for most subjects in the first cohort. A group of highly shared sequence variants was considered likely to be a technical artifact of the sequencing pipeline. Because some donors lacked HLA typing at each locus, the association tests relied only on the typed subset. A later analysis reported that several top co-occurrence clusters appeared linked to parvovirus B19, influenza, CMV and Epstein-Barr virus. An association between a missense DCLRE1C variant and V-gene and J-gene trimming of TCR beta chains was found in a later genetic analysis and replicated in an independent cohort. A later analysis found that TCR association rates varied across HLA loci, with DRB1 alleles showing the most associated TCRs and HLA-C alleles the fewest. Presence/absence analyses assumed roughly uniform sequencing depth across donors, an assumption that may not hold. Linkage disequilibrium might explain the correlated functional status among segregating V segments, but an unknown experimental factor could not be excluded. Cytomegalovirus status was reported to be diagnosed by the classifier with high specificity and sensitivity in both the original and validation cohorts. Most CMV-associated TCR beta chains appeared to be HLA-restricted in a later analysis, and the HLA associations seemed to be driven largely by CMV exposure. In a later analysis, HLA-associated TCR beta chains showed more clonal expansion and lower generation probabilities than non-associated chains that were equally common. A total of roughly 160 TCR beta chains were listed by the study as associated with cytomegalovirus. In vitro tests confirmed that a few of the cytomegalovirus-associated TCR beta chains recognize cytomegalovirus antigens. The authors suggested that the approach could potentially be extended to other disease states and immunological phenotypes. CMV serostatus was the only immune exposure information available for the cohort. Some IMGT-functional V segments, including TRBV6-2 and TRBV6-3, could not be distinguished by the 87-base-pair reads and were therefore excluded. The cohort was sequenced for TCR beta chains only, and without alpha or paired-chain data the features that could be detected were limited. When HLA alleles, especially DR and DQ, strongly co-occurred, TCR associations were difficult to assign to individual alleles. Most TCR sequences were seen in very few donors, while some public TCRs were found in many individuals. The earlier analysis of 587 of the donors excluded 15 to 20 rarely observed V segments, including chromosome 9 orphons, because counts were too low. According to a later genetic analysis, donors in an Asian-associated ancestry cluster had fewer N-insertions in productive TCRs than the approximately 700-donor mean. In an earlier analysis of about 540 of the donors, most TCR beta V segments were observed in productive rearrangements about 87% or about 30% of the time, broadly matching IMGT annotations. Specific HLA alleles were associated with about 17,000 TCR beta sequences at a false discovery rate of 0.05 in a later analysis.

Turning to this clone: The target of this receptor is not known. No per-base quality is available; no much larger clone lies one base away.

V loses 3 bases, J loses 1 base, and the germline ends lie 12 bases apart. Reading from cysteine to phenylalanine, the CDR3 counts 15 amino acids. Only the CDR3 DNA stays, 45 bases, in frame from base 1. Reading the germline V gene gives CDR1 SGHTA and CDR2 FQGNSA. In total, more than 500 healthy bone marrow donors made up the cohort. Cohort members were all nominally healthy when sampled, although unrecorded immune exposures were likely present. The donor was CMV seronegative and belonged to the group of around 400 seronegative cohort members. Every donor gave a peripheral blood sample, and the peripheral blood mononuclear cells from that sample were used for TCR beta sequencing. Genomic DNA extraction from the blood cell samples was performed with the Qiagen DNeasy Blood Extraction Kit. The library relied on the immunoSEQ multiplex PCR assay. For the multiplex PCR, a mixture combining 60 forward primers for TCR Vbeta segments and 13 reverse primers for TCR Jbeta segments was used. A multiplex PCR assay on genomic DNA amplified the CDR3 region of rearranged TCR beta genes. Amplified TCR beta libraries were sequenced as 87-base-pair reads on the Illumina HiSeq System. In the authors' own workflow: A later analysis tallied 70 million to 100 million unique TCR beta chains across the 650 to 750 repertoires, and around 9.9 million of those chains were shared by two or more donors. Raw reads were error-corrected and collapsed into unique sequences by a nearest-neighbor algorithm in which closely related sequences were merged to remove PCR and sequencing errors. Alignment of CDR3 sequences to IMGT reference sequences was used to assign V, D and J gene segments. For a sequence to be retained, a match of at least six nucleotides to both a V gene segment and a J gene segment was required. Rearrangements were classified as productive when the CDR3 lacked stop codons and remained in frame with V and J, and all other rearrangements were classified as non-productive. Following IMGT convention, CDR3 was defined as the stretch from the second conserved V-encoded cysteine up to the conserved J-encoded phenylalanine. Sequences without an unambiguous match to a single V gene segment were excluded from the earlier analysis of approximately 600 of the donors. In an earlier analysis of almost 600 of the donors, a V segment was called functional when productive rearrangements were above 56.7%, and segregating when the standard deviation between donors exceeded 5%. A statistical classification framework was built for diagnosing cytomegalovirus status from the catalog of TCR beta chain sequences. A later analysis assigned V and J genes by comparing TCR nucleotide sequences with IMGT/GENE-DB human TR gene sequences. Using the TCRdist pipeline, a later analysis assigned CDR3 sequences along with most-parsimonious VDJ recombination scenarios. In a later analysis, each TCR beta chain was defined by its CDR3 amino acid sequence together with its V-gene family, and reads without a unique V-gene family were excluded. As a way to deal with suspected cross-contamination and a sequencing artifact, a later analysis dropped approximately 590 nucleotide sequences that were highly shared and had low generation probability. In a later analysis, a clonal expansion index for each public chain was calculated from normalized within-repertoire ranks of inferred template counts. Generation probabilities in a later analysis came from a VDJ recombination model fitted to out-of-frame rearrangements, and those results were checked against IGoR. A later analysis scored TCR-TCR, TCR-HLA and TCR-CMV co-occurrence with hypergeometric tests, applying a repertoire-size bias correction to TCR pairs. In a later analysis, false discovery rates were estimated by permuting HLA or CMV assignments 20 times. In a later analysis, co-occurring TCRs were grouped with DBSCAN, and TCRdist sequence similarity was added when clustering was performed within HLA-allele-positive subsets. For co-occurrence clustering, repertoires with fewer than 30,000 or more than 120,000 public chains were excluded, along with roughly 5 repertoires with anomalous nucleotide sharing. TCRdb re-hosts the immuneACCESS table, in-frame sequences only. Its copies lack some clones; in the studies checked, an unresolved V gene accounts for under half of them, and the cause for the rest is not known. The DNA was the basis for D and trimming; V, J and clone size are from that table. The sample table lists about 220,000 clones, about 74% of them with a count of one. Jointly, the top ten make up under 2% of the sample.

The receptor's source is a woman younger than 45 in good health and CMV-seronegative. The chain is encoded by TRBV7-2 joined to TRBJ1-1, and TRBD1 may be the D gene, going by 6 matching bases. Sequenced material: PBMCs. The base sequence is TGTGCCAGCAGCTTGGGACACGTTGCGAACACTGAAGCTTTCTTT. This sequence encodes CASSLGHVANTEAFF.